Listed below are T cell receptor beta chains from one sample, sequenced in a study of blood T cell repertoires in COVID-19. Repertoires were generated with immunoSEQ multiplex PCR, while TCRdb's copy carries only in-frame clones and drops some. Among approximately 200,000 clones, roughly 83% were seen once, and the ten largest hold 7.4%. Material for sequencing was peripheral blood. Receptor source: a woman between 50 and 59 years old with acute or convalescent COVID-19. Both conserved end residues are part of each CDR3. Fields, in order: CDR3 protein, CDR3 DNA, D gene, J gene, V gene, CDR3 length, clone size. A D gene is named only where the DNA matches it firmly. The listing skips clone size in some rows; elsewhere it reads once, few, many or a size class.

CDR3aa: CASSNFQGATGNTIYF
CDR3nt: TGCGCCAGCAGCAACTTCCAGGGGGCGACTGGAAACACCATATATTTT
d_gene: TRBD1
j_gene: TRBJ1-3
v_gene: TRBV5-1
len: 16
abundance: .

CDR3aa: CAGGQGYDQPQHF
CDR3nt: TGTGCCGGAGGTCAGGGGTATGATCAGCCCCAGCATTTT
d_gene: .
j_gene: TRBJ1-5
v_gene: TRBV6-5
len: 13
abundance: once

CDR3aa: CASSRQGDYGYTF
CDR3nt: TGTGCCAGCTCACGACAGGGGGACTATGGCTACACCTTC
d_gene: TRBD1
j_gene: TRBJ1-2
v_gene: TRBV18
len: 13
abundance: .

CDR3aa: CASSSGEGQGFWETQYF
CDR3nt: TGTGCCAGCAGCTCCGGGGAGGGACAGGGTTTTTGGGAGACCCAGTACTTC
d_gene: TRBD1
j_gene: TRBJ2-5
v_gene: TRBV9
len: 17
abundance: few

CDR3aa: CASSQSVRGWFDYEQYF
CDR3nt: TGCGCCAGCAGCCAATCGGTCAGGGGGTGGTTCGACTACGAGCAGTACTTC
d_gene: TRBD1
j_gene: TRBJ2-7
v_gene: TRBV4-1
len: 17
abundance: .

CDR3aa: CASSLIAGNIQYF
CDR3nt: TGTGCCAGCAGTCTGATAGCGGGGAACATTCAGTACTTC
d_gene: TRBD2
j_gene: TRBJ2-4
v_gene: TRBV12-3/TRBV12-4
len: 13
abundance: once

CDR3aa: CASSEAHGLQPQHF
CDR3nt: TGTGCCAGCAGTGAAGCACATGGTTTGCAGCCCCAGCATTTT
d_gene: .
j_gene: TRBJ1-5
v_gene: TRBV2
len: 14
abundance: .

CDR3aa: CASSVAEGDTNEKLFF
CDR3nt: TGTGCCAGCAGCGTAGCTGAAGGGGATACTAATGAAAAACTGTTTTTT
d_gene: .
j_gene: TRBJ1-4
v_gene: TRBV9
len: 16
abundance: .

CDR3aa: CASSSSGGNTDTQYF
CDR3nt: TGTGCCAGCAGCTCTAGCGGGGGGAACACAGATACGCAGTATTTT
d_gene: TRBD2
j_gene: TRBJ2-3
v_gene: TRBV9
len: 15
abundance: .

CDR3aa: CASSVTVSGQPQHF
CDR3nt: TGTGCCAGTAGTGTTACAGTGTCGGGACAGCCCCAGCATTTT
d_gene: .
j_gene: TRBJ1-5
v_gene: TRBV19
len: 14
abundance: .

CDR3aa: CASSPGFNQPQHF
CDR3nt: TGTGCCAGCAGCCCAGGGTTCAATCAGCCCCAGCATTTT
d_gene: .
j_gene: TRBJ1-5
v_gene: TRBV7-9
len: 13
abundance: .

CDR3aa: CASSSDPGTATNEKLFF
CDR3nt: TGTGCCAGCAGCTCCGACCCCGGGACAGCAACTAATGAAAAACTGTTTTTT
d_gene: TRBD1
j_gene: TRBJ1-4
v_gene: TRBV7-9
len: 17
abundance: .

CDR3aa: CASSQIRGMKTQYF
CDR3nt: TGTGCCAGCAGCCAAATCCGGGGGATGAAGACCCAGTACTTC
d_gene: .
j_gene: TRBJ2-5
v_gene: TRBV3-1/TRBV3-2
len: 14
abundance: .

CDR3aa: CASSPVWGKQGFFQPQHF
CDR3nt: TGTGCCAGCAGCCCCGTTTGGGGTAAACAGGGGTTCTTTCAGCCCCAGCATTTT
d_gene: TRBD1
j_gene: TRBJ1-5
v_gene: TRBV5-5
len: 18
abundance: once

CDR3aa: CASSVAAGTASVGELFF
CDR3nt: TGTGCCAGCAGCGTAGCGGCCGGGACAGCGTCCGTCGGGGAGCTGTTTTTT
d_gene: TRBD1
j_gene: TRBJ2-2
v_gene: TRBV9
len: 17
abundance: once

CDR3aa: CASSPIAGTDTQYF
CDR3nt: TGTGCCAGCTCACCAATAGCGGGCACAGATACGCAGTATTTT
d_gene: .
j_gene: TRBJ2-3
v_gene: TRBV18
len: 14
abundance: once

CDR3aa: CASSVSGQPQHF
CDR3nt: TGCGCCAGCAGCGTTAGCGGACAGCCCCAGCATTTT
d_gene: .
j_gene: TRBJ1-5
v_gene: TRBV5-1
len: 12
abundance: .

CDR3aa: CASSTTGTKNTEAFF
CDR3nt: TGTGCCAGTAGTACAACCGGGACAAAGAACACTGAAGCTTTCTTT
d_gene: .
j_gene: TRBJ1-1
v_gene: TRBV19
len: 15
abundance: few

CDR3aa: CASSQTDTQYF
CDR3nt: TGTGCCAGCTCACAAACGGATACGCAGTATTTT
d_gene: .
j_gene: TRBJ2-3
v_gene: TRBV6-5
len: 11
abundance: .

CDR3aa: CASRSEGRGNTIYF
CDR3nt: TGTGCCAGTAGATCAGAGGGTCGTGGGAACACCATATATTTT
d_gene: .
j_gene: TRBJ1-3
v_gene: TRBV19
len: 14
abundance: .

CDR3aa: CASSYSRSPYGYTF
CDR3nt: TGTGCCAGCAGTTATTCCAGGTCCCCCTATGGCTACACCTTC
d_gene: .
j_gene: TRBJ1-2
v_gene: TRBV6-5
len: 14
abundance: .

CDR3aa: CASSKQGNTDTQYF
CDR3nt: TGTGCCAGCAGTAAACAGGGTAACACAGATACGCAGTATTTT
d_gene: .
j_gene: TRBJ2-3
v_gene: TRBV6-5
len: 14
abundance: .

CDR3aa: CASSELAGSYNSPLHF
CDR3nt: TGTGCCAGCAGTGAGCTGGCGGGATCCTATAATTCACCCCTCCACTTT
d_gene: .
j_gene: TRBJ1-6
v_gene: TRBV6-1
len: 16
abundance: .

CDR3aa: CASSISFGSGGANVLTF
CDR3nt: TGTGCCAGCAGCATCAGCTTCGGGAGCGGTGGGGCCAACGTCCTGACTTTC
d_gene: .
j_gene: TRBJ2-6
v_gene: TRBV12-1
len: 17
abundance: .

CDR3aa: CASSESLRGYNEQFF
CDR3nt: TGCGCCAGCAGTGAGAGTCTGCGGGGGTACAATGAGCAGTTCTTC
d_gene: TRBD2
j_gene: TRBJ2-1
v_gene: TRBV10-2
len: 15
abundance: few

CDR3aa: CASSPPGGTRRGDTQYF
CDR3nt: TGTGCCAGCAGCCCGCCCGGAGGGACTAGGAGGGGAGATACGCAGTATTTT
d_gene: TRBD2
j_gene: TRBJ2-3
v_gene: TRBV9
len: 17
abundance: .

CDR3aa: CASSLQGGKTQYF
CDR3nt: TGTGCCAGCAGCTTACAGGGCGGTAAGACCCAGTACTTC
d_gene: .
j_gene: TRBJ2-5
v_gene: TRBV5-8
len: 13
abundance: .

CDR3aa: CSASGGGLYGYTF
CDR3nt: TGCAGTGCTAGTGGGGGTGGACTCTATGGCTACACCTTC
d_gene: .
j_gene: TRBJ1-2
v_gene: TRBV20-1
len: 13
abundance: .

CDR3aa: CASSQDLTWSGANVLTF
CDR3nt: TGTGCCAGCAGCCAAGATCTCACTTGGTCTGGGGCCAACGTCCTGACTTTC
d_gene: .
j_gene: TRBJ2-6
v_gene: TRBV4-2
len: 17
abundance: few

CDR3aa: CASSLGGVGETQYF
CDR3nt: TGTGCCAGCAGTTTAGGAGGGGTAGGAGAGACCCAGTACTTC
d_gene: .
j_gene: TRBJ2-5
v_gene: TRBV28
len: 14
abundance: .

CDR3aa: CASSNDRLFSYEQYF
CDR3nt: TGCGCCAGCAGCAATGACAGGTTGTTCTCCTACGAGCAGTACTTC
d_gene: .
j_gene: TRBJ2-7
v_gene: TRBV5-1
len: 15
abundance: .

CDR3aa: CASSWPGPGRTEAFF
CDR3nt: TGTGCCAGTAGTTGGCCAGGGCCGGGTAGGACTGAAGCTTTCTTT
d_gene: .
j_gene: TRBJ1-1
v_gene: TRBV19
len: 15
abundance: .

CDR3aa: CASSWQDSNQPQHF
CDR3nt: TGTGCCAGTAGTTGGCAAGATAGCAATCAGCCCCAGCATTTT
d_gene: .
j_gene: TRBJ1-5
v_gene: TRBV19
len: 14
abundance: .

CDR3aa: CASSHDSDRAAFF
CDR3nt: TGTGCCAGCAGCCATGACAGCGACCGTGCAGCTTTCTTT
d_gene: .
j_gene: TRBJ1-1
v_gene: TRBV3-1/TRBV3-2
len: 13
abundance: few